Below, 14 T cell receptor beta chains from the same sample are listed, as sequenced in a study of regulatory T cells in long-lasting Graves disease. Arm-PCR of CDR3 regions and iRepertoire HTBI primers were the basis on which TCR beta libraries were built. TCRdb ran MiXCR on the multiplex PCR reads and lists one entry per CDR3 protein. The table shows around 340,000 distinct CDR3 sequences, with around 19% occurring only once. Time point denoted: persistent/refractory GD, antithyroid drugs over 5 years with positive TRAb. Isolated PBMC RNA provided the starting material for the TCR library. Sequencing used peripheral blood mononuclear cells (PBMCs), obtained when the disease was refractory, from a patient treated with antithyroid drugs. The source is a female donor with Graves disease.

The sample holds a few counts of this clonotype. The CDR3 spells CASSQTGSNYGYTF. The CDR3 DNA sequence: TGTGCCAGCAGCCAGACAGGGTCTAACTATGGCTACACCTTC. The rearrangement joins TRBV27 to TRBJ1-2; 7 nucleotides agree with TRBD1. Germline CDR1 reads MNHEY; CDR2 reads SMNVEV (reference sequence). V dropped 6 bases and J dropped 0; count of bases not matched to a gene: 4. The CDR3 has 14 amino acids.

This clonotype has just a few counts. This chain connects TRBV7-3 to TRBJ1-6; the D gene is possibly TRBD1 (6 bases). CDR3 length equals 15 residues. Trimming shortened V by 1 base and J by 10 bases, and 14 bases separated the two germline ends. The V gene's germline CDR1 is SGHTA and CDR2 FQGTGA. The CDR3 loop is CASSLRQAKDSPLHF. The CDR3 DNA follows: TGTGCCAGCAGCTTAAGACAGGCTAAGGACTCACCCCTCCACTTT.

There are many counts of this clonotype. V usage is TRBV2 and J usage is TRBJ1-2; no definite D call. The CDR3 covers 11 residues. CDR1 SNHLY and CDR2 FYNNEI come from the germline V gene. V was cut by 11 bases and J by 4 bases, with 11 bases left in between. Here the CDR3 DNA reads TGTGCCGGACGGCGCCTCTATGGCTACACCTTC. It is translated as CAGRRLYGYTF.

In this sample, this clonotype turned up a few times. The CDR3 region is CATSEPGGRTETQYF. In DNA form, the CDR3 reads TGTGCCACCTCAGAACCGGGGGGACGGACGGAGACCCAGTACTTC. The chain couples TRBV25-1 to TRBJ2-5; 7 bases align to TRBD2. Germline values: CDR1 MGHDK, CDR2 SYGVNS. This CDR3 region has 15 residues. V gave up 10 bases and J gave up 5 bases; unmatched junction bases: 16.

J is TRBJ1-2 and V is TRBV7-9; 9 nucleotides line up with TRBD1. This CDR3 has 15 amino acids. V gave up 3 bases and J gave up 3 bases; unmatched junction bases: 5. Germline V gives CDR1 SEHNR, CDR2 FQNEAQ (reference sequence). Here the CDR3 reads CASSLPRQGDYGYTF. The CDR3 bases are TGTGCCAGCAGCTTGCCCCGACAGGGGGACTATGGCTACACCTTC.

This clonotype was recorded at least ten times. This rearrangement joins TRBV24-1 to TRBJ2-5; 7 bases match TRBD2. This CDR3 is built from 16 residues. With V trimmed by 3 bases and J by 3 bases, 9 bases remained unmatched. CDR1 is KGHDR and CDR2 is SFDVKD in the germline V gene. CDR3 in amino acids: CATSDQRGTGKETQYF. The CDR3 nucleotides read TGTGCCACCAGTGATCAGCGGGGTACGGGGAAAGAGACCCAGTACTTC.

This clonotype was seen ten or more times. As DNA, the CDR3 is TGCAGTGCTAGAGGACCGGGAGGGGCCTACGAGCAGTACTTC. It translates to CSARGPGGAYEQYF. The chain couples TRBV20-1 to TRBJ2-7, with 8 positions matching TRBD2. This CDR3 comprises 14 residues. J lost 2 bases, V lost 1 base, and 4 bases had no gene match. Germline-derived CDR1 and CDR2 are DFQATT and SNEGSKA (reference sequence).

The chain is built from TRBV6-2 or TRBV6-3 and TRBJ2-7; D is possibly TRBD1 (5 bases). The germline V gene encodes CDR1 MNHEY and CDR2 SVGEGT. V was pared by 5 bases and J by 0 bases, with 14 bases between. This CDR3 is built from 15 residues. The CDR3: CASSEGAGNSYEQYF. The CDR3 region has the DNA TGTGCCAGCAGTGAAGGAGCAGGGAACTCCTACGAGCAGTACTTC.

At least ten counts were recorded for this clonotype. V gene TRBV2 combines with J gene TRBJ2-6; D uncertain. The CDR3 is 11 amino acids. Germline V CDR1 and CDR2: SNHLY, FYNNEI. With 6 bases removed from V and 13 bases from J, the gap between germline ends came to 10 bases. CDR3 DNA: TGTGCCAGCAGACAGACATGGGTCCTGACTTTC. It yields the protein CASRQTWVLTF.

This clonotype was seen at least ten times. The junction shows a germline mismatch at one end, possibly a read error. This chain connects TRBV5-1 to TRBJ2-7; a possible D gene is TRBD1 (6 bases). Germline assignment: CDR1 SGHRS and CDR2 YFSETQ. CDR3 length equals 14 residues. CDR3 bases: TGTGCCAGCAGCTTAGGACAGAGCTCCTACGAGCAGTACTTC. Amino acids: CASSLGQSSYEQYF.

This clonotype was detected a few times. The rearrangement joins TRBV18 to TRBJ1-5, with 7 bases identical to TRBD1. The CDR3 runs to 15 residues. Trimming cost V 3 bases and J 5 bases; bases outside gene matches: 7. The germline CDR1 and CDR2 sequences are KGHSH and LQKENI. The CDR3 sequence: CASSPQGGSDQPQHF. The CDR3 DNA reads TGTGCCAGCTCACCGCAAGGGGGCTCCGATCAGCCCCAGCATTTT.

For this clonotype: A much bigger clone sits one base away, suggesting this may be a read error. V and J are TRBV12-3 or TRBV12-4 and TRBJ1-4; D call uncertain. CDR3 length: 15 residues. The CDR3 DNA reads as TGTGCCAGCAGTCTACTACCCACAACTAATGAAAGACTGTTTTTT. Translation gives CASSLLPTTNERLFF.

This clonotype came up many times. The V gene is TRBV20-1, the J gene TRBJ1-3; D not resolved. V dropped 0 bases and J dropped 0 bases, with 9 bases sitting between them. Germline CDR1 DFQATT, CDR2 SNEGSKA (reference sequence). This CDR3 has 15 residues. The CDR3 loop is CSARDPASSGNTIYF. The CDR3 coding sequence is TGCAGTGCTAGAGATCCAGCGAGCTCTGGAAACACCATATATTTT.

V and J are TRBV7-8 and TRBJ1-1, with D possibly being TRBD1 (6 bases). Trimming took off 1 base at V and 6 bases at J, with 9 bases between the two ends. Germline V gives CDR1 SGHVS, CDR2 FQNEAQ. This CDR3 has 13 amino acids. The CDR3 DNA reads as TGTGCCAGCAGCTTAGTTCGGGGGCCTGAAGCTTTCTTT. This sequence encodes CASSLVRGPEAFF.